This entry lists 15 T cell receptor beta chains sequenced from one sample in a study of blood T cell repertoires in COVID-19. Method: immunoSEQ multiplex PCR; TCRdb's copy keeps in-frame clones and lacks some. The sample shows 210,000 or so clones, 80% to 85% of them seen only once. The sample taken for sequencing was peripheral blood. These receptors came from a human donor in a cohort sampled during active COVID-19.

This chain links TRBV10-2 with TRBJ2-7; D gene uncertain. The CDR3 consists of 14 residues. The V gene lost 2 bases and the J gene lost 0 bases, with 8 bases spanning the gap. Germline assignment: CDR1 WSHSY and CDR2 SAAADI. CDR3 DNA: TGCGCCAGCAGTGAGCTTCGGAGCTCCTACGAGCAGTACTTC. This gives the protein CASSELRSSYEQYF.

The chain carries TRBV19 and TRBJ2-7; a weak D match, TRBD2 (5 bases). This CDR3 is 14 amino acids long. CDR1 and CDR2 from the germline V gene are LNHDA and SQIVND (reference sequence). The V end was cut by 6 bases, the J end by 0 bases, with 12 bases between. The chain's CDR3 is CASRGAESSYEQYF. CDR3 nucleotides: TGTGCCAGTAGGGGAGCGGAGAGCTCCTACGAGCAGTACTTC.

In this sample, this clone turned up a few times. This CDR3 is CASSLGQGLFF. The CDR3 coding sequence is TGTGCCAGCAGCTTAGGCCAGGGGCTGTTTTTT. The chain uses TRBV7-9 and TRBJ2-2, with TRBD1 as a possible D gene (5 bases). V lost 1 base, J lost 13 bases, and 7 bases lay in between. The CDR3 runs 11 residues. Germline lookup yields CDR1 SEHNR and CDR2 FQNEAQ (reference sequence). The full variable domain, its missing parts supplied by reference TRBV7-9 and TRBJ2-2, is DTGVSQNPRHKITKRGQNVTFRCDPISEHNRLYWYRQTLGQGPEFLTYFQNEAQLEKSRLLSDRFSAERPKGSFSTLEIQRTEQGDSAMYLCASSLGQGLFFGEGSRLTVL.

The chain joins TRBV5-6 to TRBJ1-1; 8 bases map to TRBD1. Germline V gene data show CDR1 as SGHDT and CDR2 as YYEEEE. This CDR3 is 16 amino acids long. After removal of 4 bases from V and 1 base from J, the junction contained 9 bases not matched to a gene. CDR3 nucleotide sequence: TGTGCCAGCAGCCAATCCCAGGGGGCTCGGAACACTGAAGCTTTCTTT. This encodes CASSQSQGARNTEAFF.

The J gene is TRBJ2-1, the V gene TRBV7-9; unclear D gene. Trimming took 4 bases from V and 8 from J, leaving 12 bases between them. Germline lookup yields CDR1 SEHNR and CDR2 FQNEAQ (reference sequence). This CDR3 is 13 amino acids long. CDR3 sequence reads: CASSSARVHEQFF. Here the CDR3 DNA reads TGTGCCAGCAGCTCTGCACGGGTCCATGAGCAGTTCTTC. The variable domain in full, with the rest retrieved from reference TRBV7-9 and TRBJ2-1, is DTGVSQNPRHKITKRGQNVTFRCDPISEHNRLYWYRQTLGQGPEFLTYFQNEAQLEKSRLLSDRFSAERPKGSFSTLEIQRTEQGDSAMYLCASSSARVHEQFFGPGTRLTVL.

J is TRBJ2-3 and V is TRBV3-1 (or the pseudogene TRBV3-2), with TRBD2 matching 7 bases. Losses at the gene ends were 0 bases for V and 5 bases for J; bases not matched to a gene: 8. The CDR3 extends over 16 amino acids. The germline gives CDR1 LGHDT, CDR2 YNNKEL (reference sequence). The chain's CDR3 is CASSQEPTSPKDTQYF. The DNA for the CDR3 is TGTGCCAGCAGCCAAGAACCGACTAGCCCGAAAGATACGCAGTATTTT.

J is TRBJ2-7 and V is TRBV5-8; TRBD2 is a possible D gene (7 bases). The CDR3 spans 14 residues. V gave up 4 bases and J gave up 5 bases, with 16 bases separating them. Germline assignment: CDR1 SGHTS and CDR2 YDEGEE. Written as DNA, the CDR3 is TGTGCCAGCAGCCCGCGGGGGCCTGTGGACGAGCAGTACTTC. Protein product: CASSPRGPVDEQYF.

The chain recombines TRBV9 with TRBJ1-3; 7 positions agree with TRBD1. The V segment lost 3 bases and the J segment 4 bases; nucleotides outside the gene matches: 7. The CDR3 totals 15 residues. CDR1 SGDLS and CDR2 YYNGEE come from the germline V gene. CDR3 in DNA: TGTGCCAGCAGCGGAAACAGGGGATCAGGAAACACCATATATTTT. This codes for CASSGNRGSGNTIYF.

CDR3 sequence reads: CASSQEAAFSGNTIYF. Written as DNA, the CDR3 is TGTGCCAGCAGCCAAGAGGCGGCTTTCTCTGGAAACACCATATATTTT. This chain joins TRBV7-2 and TRBJ1-3; D not resolved. The CDR3 sequence is 16 residues long. Trimming left V 5 bases short and J 0 bases short, with 14 bases between. Germline V gene sequence: CDR1 SGHTA, CDR2 FQGNSA.

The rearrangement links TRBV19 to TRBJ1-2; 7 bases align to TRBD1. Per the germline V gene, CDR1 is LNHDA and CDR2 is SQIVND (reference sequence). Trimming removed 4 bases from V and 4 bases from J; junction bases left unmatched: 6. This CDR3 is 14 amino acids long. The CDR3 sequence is CASSTGQEVYGYTF. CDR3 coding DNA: TGTGCCAGTAGTACAGGACAGGAGGTCTATGGCTACACCTTC. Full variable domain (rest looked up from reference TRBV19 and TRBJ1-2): DGGITQSPKYLFRKEGQNVTLSCEQNLNHDAMYWYRQDPGQGLRLIYYSQIVNDFQKGDIAEGYSVSREKKESFPLTVTSAQKNPTAFYLCASSTGQEVYGYTFGSGTRLTVV.

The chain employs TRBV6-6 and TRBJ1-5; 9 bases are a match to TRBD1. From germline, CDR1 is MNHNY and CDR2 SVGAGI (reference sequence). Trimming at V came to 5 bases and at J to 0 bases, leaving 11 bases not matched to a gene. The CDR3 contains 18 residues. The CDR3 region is CASSRYRGLFASNQPQHF. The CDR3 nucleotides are TGTGCCAGCAGTCGATACAGGGGGCTGTTTGCTAGCAATCAGCCCCAGCATTTT.

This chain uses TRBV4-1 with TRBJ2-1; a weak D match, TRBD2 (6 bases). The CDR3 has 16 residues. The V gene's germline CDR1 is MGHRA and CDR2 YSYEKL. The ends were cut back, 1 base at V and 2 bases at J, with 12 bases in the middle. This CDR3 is CASSQGRLGAYNEQFF. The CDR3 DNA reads TGCGCCAGCAGCCAAGGTCGACTAGGGGCCTACAATGAGCAGTTCTTC.

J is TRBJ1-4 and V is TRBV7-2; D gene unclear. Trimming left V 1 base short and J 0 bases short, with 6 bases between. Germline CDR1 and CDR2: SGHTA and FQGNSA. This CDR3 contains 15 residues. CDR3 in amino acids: CASSLVQSTNEKLFF. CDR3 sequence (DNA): TGTGCCAGCAGCTTAGTCCAGTCAACTAATGAAAAACTGTTTTTT.

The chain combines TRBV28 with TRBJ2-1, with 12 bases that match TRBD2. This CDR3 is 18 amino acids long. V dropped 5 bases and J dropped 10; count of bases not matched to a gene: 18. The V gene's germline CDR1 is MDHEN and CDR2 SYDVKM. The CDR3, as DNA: TGTGCCAGCAGTCGGCAGACTAGCGGGAGCGCCTCTATAGGAGAGCAGTTCTTC. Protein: CASSRQTSGSASIGEQFF. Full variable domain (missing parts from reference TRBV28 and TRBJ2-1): DVKVTQSSRYLVKRTGEKVFLECVQDMDHENMFWYRQDPGLGLRLIYFSYDVKMKEKGDIPEGYSVSREKKERFSLILESASTNQTSMYLCASSRQTSGSASIGEQFFGPGTRLTVL.

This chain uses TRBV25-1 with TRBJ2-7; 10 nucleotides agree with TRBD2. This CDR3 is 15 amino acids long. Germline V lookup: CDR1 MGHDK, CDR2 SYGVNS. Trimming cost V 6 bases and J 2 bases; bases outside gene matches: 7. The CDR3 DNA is TGTGCCAGCAGGGGAACTAGCGGGATTCCCTACGAGCAGTACTTC. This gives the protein CASRGTSGIPYEQYF.